This T cell receptor (beta chain) was documented in a study of blood T cell repertoires in COVID-19. Germline V gene lookup returns CDR1 SGHTA and CDR2 FQGNSA. The V and J ends lost 1 base and 5 bases respectively, with 8 bases between them. The CDR3 has 13 amino acids. The data were produced by immunoSEQ multiplex PCR, yet TCRdb's version contains in-frame clones alone and is incomplete. This table has about 180,000 clones, roughly 87% appearing once. V gene TRBV7-2 combines with J gene TRBJ1-2; weak D call: TRBD1 (6 bases). This TCR derives from a woman aged 70-85 years with COVID-19, enrolled during active disease. Specimen: peripheral blood. The CDR3 region is CASSLVRGYGYTF. The CDR3 nucleotides are TGTGCCAGCAGCTTAGTAAGGGGGTATGGCTACACCTTC. Filled out from reference TRBV7-2 and TRBJ1-2, the complete variable domain reads GAGVSQSPSNKVTEKGKDVELRCDPISGHTALYWYRQSLGQGLEFLIYFQGNSAPDKSGLPSDRFSAERTGGSVSTLTIQRTQQEDSAVYLCASSLVRGYGYTFGSGTRLTVV.